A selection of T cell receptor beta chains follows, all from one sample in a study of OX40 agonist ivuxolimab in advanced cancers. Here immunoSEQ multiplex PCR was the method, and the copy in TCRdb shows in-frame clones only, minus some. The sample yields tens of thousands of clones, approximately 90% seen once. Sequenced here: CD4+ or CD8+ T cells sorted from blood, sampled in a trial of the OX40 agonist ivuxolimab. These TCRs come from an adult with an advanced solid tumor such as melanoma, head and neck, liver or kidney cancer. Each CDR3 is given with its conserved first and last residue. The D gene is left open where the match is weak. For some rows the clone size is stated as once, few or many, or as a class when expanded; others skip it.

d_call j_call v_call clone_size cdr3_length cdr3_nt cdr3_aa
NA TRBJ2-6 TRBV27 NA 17 TGTGCCAGCAGTCCCCGGGACACCCACTCTGGGGCCAACGTCCTGACTTTC CASSPRDTHSGANVLTF
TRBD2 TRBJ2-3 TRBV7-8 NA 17 TGTGCCAGCAGCCCCGGACTAGCGGGGGGACCCACAGATACGCAGTATTTT CASSPGLAGGPTDTQYF
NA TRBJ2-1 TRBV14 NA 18 TGTGCCAGCAGCCAAGATTCTAGAGCCTTAAGCTCCTACAATGAGCAGTTCTTC CASSQDSRALSSYNEQFF
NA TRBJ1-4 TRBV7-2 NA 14 TGTGCCAGCAGCACAGGTTCGGGATCCGAAAAACTGTTTTTT CASSTGSGSEKLFF
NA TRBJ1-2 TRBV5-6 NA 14 TGTGCCAGCAGCTTAGGATCTTTGAAATATGGCTACACCTTC CASSLGSLKYGYTF
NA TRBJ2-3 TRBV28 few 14 TGTGCCAGTACTAACTCGGAAGGAACAGATACGCAGTATTTT CASTNSEGTDTQYF
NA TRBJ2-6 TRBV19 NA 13 TGTGCCAGTCAATACTCTGGGGCCAACGTCCTGACTTTC CASQYSGANVLTF
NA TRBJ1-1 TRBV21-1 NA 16 TGTGCCAGCAGCAAAGCTGGCCTGAGGGGAAACACTGAAGCTTTCTTT CASSKAGLRGNTEAFF
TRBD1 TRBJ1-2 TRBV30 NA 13 TGTGCCTGGAGTGTGGGACAGCTAAATGGCTACACCTTC CAWSVGQLNGYTF
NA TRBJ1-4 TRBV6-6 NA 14 TGTGCCAGCAGTGGCAAAGGTGCTAATGAAAAACTGTTTTTT CASSGKGANEKLFF
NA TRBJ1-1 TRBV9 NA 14 TGTGCCAGCAGCGTGAACCTAGGGGCATCTGAAGCTTTCTTT CASSVNLGASEAFF
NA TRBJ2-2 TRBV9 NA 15 TGTGCCAGCAGCCCTCACCTCGGGGGGCAAGGGGAGCTGTTTTTT CASSPHLGGQGELFF
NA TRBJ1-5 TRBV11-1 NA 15 TGTGCCAGCAGCGTCTATTTTGGCGGCAATCAGCCCCAGCATTTT CASSVYFGGNQPQHF
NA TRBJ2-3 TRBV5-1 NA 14 TGCGCCAGCAGCTTAGGGGGTCGCACAGATACGCAGTATTTT CASSLGGRTDTQYF
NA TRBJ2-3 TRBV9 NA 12 TGTGCCAGCAGCCTTGAGGAAGATACGCAGTATTTT CASSLEEDTQYF
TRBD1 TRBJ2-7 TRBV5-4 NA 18 TGTGCCAGCAGCACCCCCCGGGACAGGGGGCCCCACTCCTACGAGCAGTACTTC CASSTPRDRGPHSYEQYF
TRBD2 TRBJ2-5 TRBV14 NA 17 TGTGCCAGCAGCCTAGGACTAGCGGGGGGGCGAAGAAAGACCCAGTACTTC CASSLGLAGGRRKTQYF
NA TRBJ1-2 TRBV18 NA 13 TGTGCCAGCTCAAGGAAAGGGGATGTCGGCTACACCTTC CASSRKGDVGYTF
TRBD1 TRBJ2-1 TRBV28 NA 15 TGTGCCAGCAGTTTATGGGACAGGGGGGTCAATGAGCAGTTCTTC CASSLWDRGVNEQFF
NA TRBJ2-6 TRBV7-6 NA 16 TGTGCCAGCAGCCCAGTGCGGGGATCAGGGGCCAACGTCCTGACTTTC CASSPVRGSGANVLTF
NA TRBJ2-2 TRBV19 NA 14 TGTGCCAGTAGTAGCGGAGCTTACACCGGGGAGCTGTTTTTT CASSSGAYTGELFF
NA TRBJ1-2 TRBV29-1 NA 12 TGCAGCGTTGTTAAGGGTAACTATGGCTACACCTTC CSVVKGNYGYTF
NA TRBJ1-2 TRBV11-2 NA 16 TGTGCCAGCAGCTTAGGACGAAGATCAACTAACTATGGCTACACCTTC CASSLGRRSTNYGYTF
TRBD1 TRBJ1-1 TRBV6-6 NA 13 TGTGCCACCTTGGACAGGGTGGGACCTGAAGCTTTCTTT CATLDRVGPEAFF
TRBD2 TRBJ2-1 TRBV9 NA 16 TGTGCCAGCAGCGCGACGACTAGCGGGGGGGACTATGAGCAGTTCTTC CASSATTSGGDYEQFF
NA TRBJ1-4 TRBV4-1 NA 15 TGCGCCAGCACCGCATCGCCCTCAACTAATGAAAAACTGTTTTTT CASTASPSTNEKLFF
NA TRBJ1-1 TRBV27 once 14 TGTGCCAGCAGTCTTCAGGGACTGTGGACTGAAGCTTTCTTT CASSLQGLWTEAFF
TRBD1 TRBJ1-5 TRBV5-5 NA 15 TGTGCCAGCAGCTGGAGGGGGCGTTGGGATCAGCCCCAGCATTTT CASSWRGRWDQPQHF
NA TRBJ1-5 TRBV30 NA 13 TGTGCCTGGAGTCCCAGACCGGGGGAGCCCCAGCATTTT CAWSPRPGEPQHF